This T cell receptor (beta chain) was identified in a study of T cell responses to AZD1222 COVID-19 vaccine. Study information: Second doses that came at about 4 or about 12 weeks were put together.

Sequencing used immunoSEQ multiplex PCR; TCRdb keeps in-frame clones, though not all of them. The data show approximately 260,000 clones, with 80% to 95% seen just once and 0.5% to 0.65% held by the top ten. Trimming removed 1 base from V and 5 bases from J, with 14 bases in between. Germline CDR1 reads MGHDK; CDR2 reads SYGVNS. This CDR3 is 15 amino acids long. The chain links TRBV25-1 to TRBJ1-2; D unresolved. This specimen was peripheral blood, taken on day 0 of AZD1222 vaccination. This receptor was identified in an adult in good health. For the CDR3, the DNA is TGTGCCAGCAGTGAATCAAGCGGAGACTGGTATGGCTACACCTTC. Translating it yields CASSESSGDWYGYTF.